Presented here are 8 T cell receptor beta chains from one specimen sequenced in a study of blood T cell repertoires in COVID-19 (dated by TCRdb to the early 2020s). Library generation was performed with the immunoSEQ multiplex PCR assay. As stored in TCRdb, this immuneACCESS dataset retains in-frame rearrangements with V and J assigned. A fraction of the clones does not appear; measured against another copy, unresolved V genes explain less than half of the discrepancy, and the remainder lacks a known reason. In all, the sample holds 150,000 to 200,000 clones, and under 90% of those were seen once. The top ten hold nearly 8% of the sample. Sequencing used PBMCs or T cells enriched from blood (not recorded which). These receptors came from a woman in her 50s who had recovered from COVID-19.

This sequence joins TRBV6-5 and TRBJ1-5; a weak D match, TRBD1 (5 bases). This CDR3 contains 13 residues. V lost 5 bases and J 3 bases, leaving 8 bases between the germline ends. Germline lookup yields CDR1 MNHEY and CDR2 SVGAGI. CDR3 sequence reads: CASSPQDNQPQHF. The CDR3 region has the DNA TGTGCCAGCAGTCCACAGGACAATCAGCCCCAGCATTTT.

This chain connects TRBV6-5 to TRBJ2-1; D unresolved. The CDR3 has 13 residues. Germline assignment: CDR1 MNHEY and CDR2 SVGAGI. Deletions cut 4 bases from V and 7 bases from J, with 11 bases between. Here the CDR3 DNA reads TGTGCCAGCAGTTCCGCGGAATGGAATGAGCAGTTCTTC. Protein product: CASSSAEWNEQFF.

This chain uses TRBV7-8 with TRBJ2-7; TRBD2 agrees at 8 bases. V lost 2 bases to trimming and J lost 2 bases; unmatched junction nucleotides: 2. This CDR3 is built from 14 residues. Germline V gene sequence: CDR1 SGHVS, CDR2 FQNEAQ. CDR3 coding DNA: TGTGCCAGCAGCTTACTAGCGGGTGCCTACGAGCAGTACTTC. It is translated as CASSLLAGAYEQYF.

The CDR3 is CASSLGLGGTGNTIYF. In DNA form, the CDR3 reads TGCGCCAGCAGCTTGGGTTTGGGGGGAACCGGAAACACCATATATTTT. The chain employs TRBV5-1 and TRBJ1-3, with a possible D match to TRBD1 (5 bases). CDR1 and CDR2 (germline): SGHRS, YFSETQ. V was clipped by 0 bases and J by 4 bases, with 14 bases between them. The CDR3 sequence is 16 residues long.

This chain joins TRBV2 and TRBJ1-6, with D unclear. Germline assignment: CDR1 SNHLY and CDR2 FYNNEI. The CDR3 sequence is 16 residues long. V lost 4 bases, J lost 8 bases, and 18 bases lay in between. The CDR3 is CASSARQIVSDSPLHF. CDR3 coding DNA: TGTGCCAGCAGTGCGAGGCAAATTGTGAGCGATTCACCCCTCCACTTT. Drawing the rest from reference TRBV2 and TRBJ1-6, the complete variable domain is EPEVTQTPSHQVTQMGQEVILRCVPISNHLYFYWYRQILGQKVEFLVSFYNNEISEKSEIFDDQFSVERPDGSNFTLKIRSTKLEDSAMYFCASSARQIVSDSPLHFGNGTRLTVT.

The chain is built from TRBV11-2 and TRBJ1-1; D may be TRBD1 (6 bases). The V gene's germline CDR1 is SGHAT and CDR2 FQNNGV. The V end lost 3 bases, the J end lost 1 base, and 6 bases lay between the germline ends. The CDR3 has 13 amino acids. The CDR3 region is CASSFRGNTEAFF. CDR3 in DNA: TGTGCCAGCAGCTTCAGGGGGAACACTGAAGCTTTCTTT.

V gene TRBV9 combines with J gene TRBJ2-2; D is possibly TRBD2 (6 bases). This CDR3 is 13 amino acids long. CDR1 is SGDLS and CDR2 is YYNGEE in the germline V gene. Trimming cost V 3 bases and J 3 bases, with 6 bases left between them. Here the CDR3 reads CASSGDYTGELFF. The CDR3 DNA reads as TGTGCCAGCAGCGGGGACTACACCGGGGAGCTGTTTTTT. Complete variable domain (other parts from reference TRBV9 and TRBJ2-2): DSGVTQTPKHLITATGQRVTLRCSPRSGDLSVYWYQQSLDQGLQFLIQYYNGEERAKGNILERFSAQQFPDLHSELNLSSLELGDSALYFCASSGDYTGELFFGEGSRLTVL.

This rearrangement joins TRBV19 to TRBJ1-2, with TRBD1 matching over 8 bases. J lost 5 bases, V lost 3 bases, and 8 bases had no gene match. This CDR3 is 15 amino acids long. The germline V gene encodes CDR1 LNHDA and CDR2 SQIVND (reference sequence). CDR3 sequence: CASSMYSGTGYGYTF. Written as DNA, the CDR3 is TGTGCCAGTAGTATGTATTCCGGGACAGGTTATGGCTACACCTTC.